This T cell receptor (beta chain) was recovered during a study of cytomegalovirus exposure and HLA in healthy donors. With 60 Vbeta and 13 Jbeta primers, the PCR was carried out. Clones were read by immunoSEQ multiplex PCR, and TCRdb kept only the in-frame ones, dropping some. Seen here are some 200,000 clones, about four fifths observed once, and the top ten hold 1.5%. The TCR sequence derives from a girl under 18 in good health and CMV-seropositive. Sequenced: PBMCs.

This chain's CDR3 is CASSPRPSNTEAFF. DNA for the CDR3: TGCGCCAGCAGTCCGCGGCCCTCTAACACTGAAGCTTTCTTT. J is TRBJ1-1 and V is TRBV10-1; D gene uncertain. There are 14 residues in the CDR3. Trimming left V 5 bases short and J 2 bases short, with 12 bases between. CDR1 WNHNN and CDR2 SYGVQD come from the germline V gene (reference sequence).